This is a list of T cell receptor beta chains from one sample in a study of T-cell memory formation after mild COVID-19. MiXCR was run by TCRdb on the 5' RACE reads, yielding one entry per CDR3 protein. The repertoire includes 150,000 to 200,000 distinct CDR3 sequences, about 14% of them detected once, and 13% to 15% sits in the top ten. The sample consisted of PBMCs or a T cell subset sorted from them (not recorded which). Source of these receptors: an adult woman who had mild COVID-19 (a few samples of this study predate the infection). Cell type and time point are not known. CDR3s include the opening cysteine and the closing phenylalanine or tryptophan. A D gene is named only where the DNA matches it firmly. Clone size is shown for a subset of rows, as once, few, many or a class of expanded clone.

d_call	v_call	j_call	clone_size	cdr3_nt	cdr3_aa
TRBD1	TRBV7-3	TRBJ1-2	once	TGTGCCAGCAGCAAGACAGGGGGATCATTACTTGATGGCTACACCTTC	CASSKTGGSLLDGYTF
NA	TRBV7-6	TRBJ2-6	NA	TGTGCCAGCAGCCATGGACTCGCTTCCTCTGGGGCCAACGTCCTGACTTTC	CASSHGLASSGANVLTF
NA	TRBV2	TRBJ2-7	NA	TGTGCCAGCAGTGAAATTCCTACCCCCGTAGAGGTGGGCCACGAGCAGTACTTC	CASSEIPTPVEVGHEQYF
NA	TRBV7-9	TRBJ2-4	few	TGTGCCAGCAGCTTAAGATTAGGGGAGCGTAATCTAGCCAAAAACATTCAGTACTTC	CASSLRLGERNLAKNIQYF
NA	TRBV6-4	TRBJ1-2	once	TGTGCCAGCAGCCCCGGGACCTTCCCCTCCTTGGGTGGCTACACCTTC	CASSPGTFPSLGGYTF
NA	TRBV5-1	TRBJ2-7	few	TGCGCCAGCAGCGGGACGGGACACCCCTACGAGCAGTACTTC	CASSGTGHPYEQYF
NA	TRBV12-5	TRBJ1-1	few	TGTGCTAGTGGTTCCGGGATAGAAGCTTTCTTT	CASGSGIEAFF
NA	TRBV5-6	TRBJ1-5	many	TGTGCCAGCAGCTCACAAAGAGGGCATATGATCAATCAGCCCCAGCATTTT	CASSSQRGHMINQPQHF
NA	TRBV9	TRBJ2-3	NA	TGTGCCAGCAGCGTAGGGGGGCCACCCACAGATACGCAGTATTTT	CASSVGGPPTDTQYF
TRBD1	TRBV12-5	TRBJ2-3	NA	TGTGCTAGTGGTCCTTCAGGGGGTACGCAGTATTTT	CASGPSGGTQYF
NA	TRBV12-3/TRBV12-4	TRBJ2-2	NA	TGTGCCAGCGCTCCCCGATTCACCGGGGAGCTGTTTTTT	CASAPRFTGELFF
NA	TRBV27	TRBJ2-4	NA	TGTGCCAGCAGTCTTGGCGGGGCCAAAAACATTCAGTACTTC	CASSLGGAKNIQYF